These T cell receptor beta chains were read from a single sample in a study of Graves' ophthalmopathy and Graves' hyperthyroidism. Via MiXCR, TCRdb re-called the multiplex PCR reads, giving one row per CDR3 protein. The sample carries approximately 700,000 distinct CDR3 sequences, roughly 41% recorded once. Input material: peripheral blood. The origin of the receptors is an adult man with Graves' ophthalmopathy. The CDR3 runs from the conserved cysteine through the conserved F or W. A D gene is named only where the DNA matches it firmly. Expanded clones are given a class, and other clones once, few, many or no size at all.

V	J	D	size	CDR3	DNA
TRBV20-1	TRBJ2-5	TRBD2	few	CSAIPGLAAQETQYF	TGCAGTGCTATCCCGGGACTAGCGGCACAAGAGACCCAGTACTTC
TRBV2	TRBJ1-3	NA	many	CASSGPGGNTIYF	TGTGCCAGCAGCGGACCCGGAGGAAACACCATATATTTT
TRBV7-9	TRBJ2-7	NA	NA	CASSSEGPSLHYEQYF	TGTGCCAGCAGCTCAGAGGGTCCCTCGCTACACTACGAGCAGTACTTC
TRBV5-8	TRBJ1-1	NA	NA	CASGAGPNTEAFF	TGTGCCAGCGGGGCAGGTCCGAACACTGAAGCTTTCTTT
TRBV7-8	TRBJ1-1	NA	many	CASSSDTLNTEAFF	TGTGCCAGCAGCTCGGACACGTTGAACACTGAAGCTTTCTTT
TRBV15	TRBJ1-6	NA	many	CATSRGTDSPLHF	TGTGCCACCAGCAGAGGTACGGATTCACCCCTCCACTTT
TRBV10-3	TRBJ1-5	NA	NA	CATSGTVAGETQHF	TGTGCCACCAGCGGCACAGTTGCGGGAGAGACCCAGCATTTT
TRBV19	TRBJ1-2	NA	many	CASSPGTEHGYTF	TGTGCCAGTAGTCCAGGGACCGAGCATGGCTACACCTTC
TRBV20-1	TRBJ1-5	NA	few	CSASQSRNQPQHF	TGCAGTGCTAGCCAGAGTCGGAATCAGCCCCAGCATTTT
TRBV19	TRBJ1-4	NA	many	CASSIGTGPEKLFF	TGTGCCAGTAGTATAGGCACAGGGCCTGAAAAACTGTTTTTT
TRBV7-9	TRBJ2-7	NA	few	CASSPNGWQKVYEQYF	TGTGCCAGCAGCCCAAACGGGTGGCAGAAAGTTTACGAGCAGTACTTC
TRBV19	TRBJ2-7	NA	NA	CASSMGGARDYEQYF	TGTGCCAGTAGTATGGGGGGAGCACGGGACTACGAGCAGTACTTC
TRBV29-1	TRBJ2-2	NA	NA	CSVETPDAQGSGELFF	TGCAGCGTTGAGACTCCCGACGCTCAAGGATCCGGGGAGCTGTTTTTT
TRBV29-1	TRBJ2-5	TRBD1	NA	CSVETGGETQYF	TGCAGCGTTGAGACAGGGGGAGAGACCCAGTACTTC
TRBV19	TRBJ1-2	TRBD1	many	CASRRDTTGGSGYTF	TGTGCCAGTCGGAGGGACACGACAGGGGGAAGCGGCTACACCTTC
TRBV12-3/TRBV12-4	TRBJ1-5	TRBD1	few	CASSADRVLQPQHF	TGTGCCAGCAGTGCTGACAGGGTCCTCCAGCCCCAGCATTTT
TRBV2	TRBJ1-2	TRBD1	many	CASKKEGALYGYTF	TGTGCCAGCAAAAAGGAGGGGGCGCTCTATGGCTACACCTTC
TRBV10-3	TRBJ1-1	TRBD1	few	CAISEGDRAGGTEAFF	TGTGCCATCAGTGAAGGGGACAGGGCAGGGGGCACTGAAGCTTTCTTT
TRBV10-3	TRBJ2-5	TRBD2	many	CAISESAGLAGQETQYF	TGTGCCATCAGTGAGTCGGCGGGACTAGCGGGCCAAGAGACCCAGTACTTC
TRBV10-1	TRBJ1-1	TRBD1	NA	CASSARGGRTEAFF	TGCGCCAGCAGTGCCAGGGGGGGACGTACTGAAGCTTTCTTT
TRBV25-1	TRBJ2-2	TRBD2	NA	CASSLGLAGAYTGELFF	TGTGCCAGCAGCCTGGGACTAGCGGGAGCGTACACCGGGGAGCTGTTTTTT
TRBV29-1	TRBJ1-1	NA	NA	CSSELGSTEAFF	TGCAGCAGTGAGTTGGGTAGCACTGAAGCTTTCTTT
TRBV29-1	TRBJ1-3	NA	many	CSATGGDGNTIYF	TGCAGCGCTACGGGGGGTGATGGAAACACCATATATTTT
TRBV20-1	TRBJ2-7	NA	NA	CSARDGGRVWNEQYF	TGCAGTGCTAGAGATGGCGGGCGGGTATGGAACGAGCAGTACTTC
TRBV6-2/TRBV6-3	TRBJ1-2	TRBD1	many	CASRTTGTGSGYTF	TGTGCCAGCAGGACTACCGGGACAGGGAGTGGCTACACCTTC
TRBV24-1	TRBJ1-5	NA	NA	CASSSPPDQPQHF	TGTGCCAGCAGTTCCCCACCTGATCAGCCCCAGCATTTT
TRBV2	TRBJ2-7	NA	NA	CASSYQGRGASYEQYF	TGTGCCAGCAGTTACCAAGGCAGAGGAGCCTCCTACGAGCAGTACTTC
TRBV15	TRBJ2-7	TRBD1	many	CATSRRAGTDYEQYF	TGTGCCACCAGCAGACGAGCCGGGACAGACTACGAGCAGTACTTC
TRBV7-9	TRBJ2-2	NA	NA	CASSPVWGELFF	TGTGCCAGCAGCCCCGTTTGGGGGGAGCTGTTTTTT
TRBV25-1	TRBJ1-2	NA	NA	CASSAPGTENNYGYTF	TGTGCCAGCAGCGCGCCCGGGACGGAGAATAACTATGGCTACACCTTC
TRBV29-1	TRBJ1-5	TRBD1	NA	CSAEGQGVGQPQHF	TGCAGCGCCGAGGGACAGGGAGTCGGTCAGCCCCAGCATTTT
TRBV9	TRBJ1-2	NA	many	CASSVAQGRIGGYTF	TGTGCCAGCAGCGTAGCTCAGGGTCGAATTGGTGGCTACACCTTC